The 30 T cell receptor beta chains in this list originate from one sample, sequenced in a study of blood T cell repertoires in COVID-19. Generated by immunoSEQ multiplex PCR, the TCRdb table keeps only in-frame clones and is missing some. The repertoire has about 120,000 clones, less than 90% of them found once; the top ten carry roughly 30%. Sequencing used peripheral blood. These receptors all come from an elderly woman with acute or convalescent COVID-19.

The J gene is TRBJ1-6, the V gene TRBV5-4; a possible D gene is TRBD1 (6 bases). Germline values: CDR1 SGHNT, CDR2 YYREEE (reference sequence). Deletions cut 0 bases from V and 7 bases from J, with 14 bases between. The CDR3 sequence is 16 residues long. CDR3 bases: TGTGCCAGCAGCTTGGGGGCTCAGGGGCGCAATTCACCCCTCCACTTT. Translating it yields CASSLGAQGRNSPLHF. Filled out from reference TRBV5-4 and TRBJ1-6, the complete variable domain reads ETGVTQSPTHLIKTRGQQVTLRCSSQSGHNTVSWYQQALGQGPQFIFQYYREEENGRGNFPPRFSGLQFPNYSSELNVNALELDDSALYLCASSLGAQGRNSPLHFGNGTRLTVT.

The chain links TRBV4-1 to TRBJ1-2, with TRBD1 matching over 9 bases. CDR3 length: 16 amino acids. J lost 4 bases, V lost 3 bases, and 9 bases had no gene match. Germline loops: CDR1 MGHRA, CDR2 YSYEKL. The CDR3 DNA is TGCGCCAGCAGCCACCCCACAGGGGGCTGGAGCTATGGCTACACCTTC. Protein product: CASSHPTGGWSYGYTF.

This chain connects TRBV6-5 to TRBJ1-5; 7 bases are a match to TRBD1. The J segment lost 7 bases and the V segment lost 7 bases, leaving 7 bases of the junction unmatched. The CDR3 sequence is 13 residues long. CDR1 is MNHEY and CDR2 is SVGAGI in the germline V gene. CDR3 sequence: CASTQGGQQPQHF. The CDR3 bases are TGTGCCAGCACCCAAGGGGGACAGCAGCCCCAGCATTTT.

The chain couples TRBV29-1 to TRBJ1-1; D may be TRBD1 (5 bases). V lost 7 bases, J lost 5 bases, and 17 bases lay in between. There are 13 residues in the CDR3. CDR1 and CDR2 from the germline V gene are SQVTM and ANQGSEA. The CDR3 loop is CSASSGRRTEAFF. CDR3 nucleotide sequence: TGCAGCGCCAGCTCAGGGAGGAGGACTGAAGCTTTCTTT.

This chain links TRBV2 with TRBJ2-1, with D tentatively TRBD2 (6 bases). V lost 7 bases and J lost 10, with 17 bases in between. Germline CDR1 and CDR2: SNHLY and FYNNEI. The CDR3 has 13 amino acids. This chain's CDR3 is CASTLGEVEEQFF. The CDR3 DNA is TGTGCCAGCACCCTCGGGGAGGTAGAGGAGCAGTTCTTC.

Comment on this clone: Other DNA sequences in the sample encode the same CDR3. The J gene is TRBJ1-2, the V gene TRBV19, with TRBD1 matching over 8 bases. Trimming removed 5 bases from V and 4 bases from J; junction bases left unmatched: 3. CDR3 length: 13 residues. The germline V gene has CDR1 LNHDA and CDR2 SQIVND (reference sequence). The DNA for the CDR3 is TGTGCCAGTAGTCCTACAGGGGGCTATGGCTACACCTTC. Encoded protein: CASSPTGGYGYTF.

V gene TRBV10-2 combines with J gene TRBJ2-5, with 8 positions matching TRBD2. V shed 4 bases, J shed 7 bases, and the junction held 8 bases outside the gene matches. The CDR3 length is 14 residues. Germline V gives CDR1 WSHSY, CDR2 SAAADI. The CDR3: CASSVAGGLGTQYF. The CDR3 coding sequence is TGCGCCAGCAGTGTTGCGGGGGGACTAGGGACCCAGTACTTC.

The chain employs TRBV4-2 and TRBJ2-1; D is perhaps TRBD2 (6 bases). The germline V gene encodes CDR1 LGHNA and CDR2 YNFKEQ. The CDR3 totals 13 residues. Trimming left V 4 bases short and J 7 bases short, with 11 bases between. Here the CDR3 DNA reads TGTGCCAGCAGCCCGGGAGTTGGTAATGAGCAGTTCTTC. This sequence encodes CASSPGVGNEQFF.

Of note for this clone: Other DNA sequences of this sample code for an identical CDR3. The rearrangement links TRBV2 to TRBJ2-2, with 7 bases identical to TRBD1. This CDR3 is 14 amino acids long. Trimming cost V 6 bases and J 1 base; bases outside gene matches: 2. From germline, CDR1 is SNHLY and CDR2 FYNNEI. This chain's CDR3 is CASSRDRNTGELFF. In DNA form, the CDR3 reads TGTGCCAGCAGCCGGGACAGGAACACCGGGGAGCTGTTTTTT.

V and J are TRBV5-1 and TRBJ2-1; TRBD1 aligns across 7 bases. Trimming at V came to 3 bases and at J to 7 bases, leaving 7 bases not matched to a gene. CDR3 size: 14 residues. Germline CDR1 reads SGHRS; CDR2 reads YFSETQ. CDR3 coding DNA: TGCGCCAGCAGCTCGCCGGGACAGCAAAATGAGCAGTTCTTC. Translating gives CASSSPGQQNEQFF.

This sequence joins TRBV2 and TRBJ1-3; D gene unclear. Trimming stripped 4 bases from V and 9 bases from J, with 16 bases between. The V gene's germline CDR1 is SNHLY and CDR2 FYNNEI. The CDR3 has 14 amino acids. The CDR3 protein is CASSGSRSGVTIYF. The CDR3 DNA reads TGTGCCAGCAGTGGGAGTCGCTCTGGAGTCACCATATATTTT.

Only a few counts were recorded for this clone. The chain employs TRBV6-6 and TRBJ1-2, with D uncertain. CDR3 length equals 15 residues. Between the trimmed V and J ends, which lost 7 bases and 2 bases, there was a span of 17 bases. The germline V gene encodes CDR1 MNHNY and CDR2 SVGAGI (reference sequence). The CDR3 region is CASNPQPTINYGYTF. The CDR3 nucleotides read TGTGCCAGCAACCCACAACCAACGATAAACTATGGCTACACCTTC.

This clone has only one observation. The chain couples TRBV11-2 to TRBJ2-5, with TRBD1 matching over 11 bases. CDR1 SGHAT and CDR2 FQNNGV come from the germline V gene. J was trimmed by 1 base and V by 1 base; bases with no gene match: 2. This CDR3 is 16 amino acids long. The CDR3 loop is CASSLAGTGGQETQYF. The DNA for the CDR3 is TGTGCCAGCAGCTTAGCCGGGACAGGGGGCCAAGAGACCCAGTACTTC. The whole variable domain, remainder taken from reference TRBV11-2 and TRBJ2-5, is EAGVAQSPRYKIIEKRQSVAFWCNPISGHATLYWYQQILGQGPKLLIQFQNNGVVDDSQLPKDRFSAERLKGVDSTLKIQPAKLEDSAVYLCASSLAGTGGQETQYFGPGTRLLVL.

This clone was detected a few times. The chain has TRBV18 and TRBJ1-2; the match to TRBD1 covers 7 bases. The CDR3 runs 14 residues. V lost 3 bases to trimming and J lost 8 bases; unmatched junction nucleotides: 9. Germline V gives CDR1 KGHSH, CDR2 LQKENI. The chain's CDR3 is CASSPAGQSRGYTF. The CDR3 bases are TGTGCCAGCTCACCCGCGGGACAGTCGCGCGGCTACACCTTC.

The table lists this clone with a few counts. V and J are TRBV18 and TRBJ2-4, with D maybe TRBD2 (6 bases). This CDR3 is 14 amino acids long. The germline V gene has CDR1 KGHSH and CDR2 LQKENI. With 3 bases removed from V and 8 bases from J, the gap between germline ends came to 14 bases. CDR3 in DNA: TGTGCCAGCTCACCCTCCGGGAGTGTGGACATTCAGTACTTC. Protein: CASSPSGSVDIQYF.

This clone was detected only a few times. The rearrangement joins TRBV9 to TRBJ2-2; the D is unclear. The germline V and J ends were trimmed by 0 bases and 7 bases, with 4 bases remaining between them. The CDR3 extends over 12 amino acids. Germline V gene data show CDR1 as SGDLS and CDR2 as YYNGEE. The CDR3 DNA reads TGTGCCAGCAGCGTAGCTAGCGGGGAGCTGTTTTTT. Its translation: CASSVASGELFF.

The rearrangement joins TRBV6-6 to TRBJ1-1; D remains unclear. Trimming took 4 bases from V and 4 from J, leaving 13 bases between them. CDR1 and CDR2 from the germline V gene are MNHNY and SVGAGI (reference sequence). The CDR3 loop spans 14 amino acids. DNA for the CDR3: TGTGCCAGCAGTTCTACTGGACGGGGCACTGAAGCTTTCTTT. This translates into CASSSTGRGTEAFF.

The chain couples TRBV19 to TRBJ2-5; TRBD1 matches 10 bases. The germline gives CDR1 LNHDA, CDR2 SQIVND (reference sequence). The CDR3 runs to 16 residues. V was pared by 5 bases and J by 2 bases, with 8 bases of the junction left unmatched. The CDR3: CASSEKWTGGQETQYF. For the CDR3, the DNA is TGTGCCAGTAGTGAAAAATGGACAGGGGGGCAAGAGACCCAGTACTTC.

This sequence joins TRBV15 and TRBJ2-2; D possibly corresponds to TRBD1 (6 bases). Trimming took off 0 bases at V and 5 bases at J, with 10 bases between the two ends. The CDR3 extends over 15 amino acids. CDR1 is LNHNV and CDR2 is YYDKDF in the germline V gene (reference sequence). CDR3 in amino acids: CATSRDAGATGELFF. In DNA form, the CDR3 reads TGTGCCACCAGCAGAGATGCAGGGGCGACCGGGGAGCTGTTTTTT.

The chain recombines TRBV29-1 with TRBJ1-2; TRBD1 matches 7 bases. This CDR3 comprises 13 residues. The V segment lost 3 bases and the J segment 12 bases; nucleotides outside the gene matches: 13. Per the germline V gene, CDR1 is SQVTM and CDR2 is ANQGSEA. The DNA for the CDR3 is TGCAGCGTTGAGATCGGGACAGTTCCTTACAACACCTTC. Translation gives CSVEIGTVPYNTF.

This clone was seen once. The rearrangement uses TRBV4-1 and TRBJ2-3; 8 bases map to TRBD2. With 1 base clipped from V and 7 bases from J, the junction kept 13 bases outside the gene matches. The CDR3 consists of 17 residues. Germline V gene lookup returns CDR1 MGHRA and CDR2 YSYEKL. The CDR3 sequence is CASSQGFSGGPRYTQYF. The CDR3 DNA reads TGCGCCAGCAGCCAAGGCTTTTCGGGGGGGCCGAGATATACGCAGTATTTT.

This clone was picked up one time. CDR3 in DNA: TGTGCCAGCAGTTTGGCGACAGGGGCGAACACAGATACGCAGTATTTT. Protein sequence: CASSLATGANTDTQYF. The chain is built from TRBV27 and TRBJ2-3; 8 bases fit TRBD1. CDR3 length equals 16 residues. Germline V gene data show CDR1 as MNHEY and CDR2 as SMNVEV (reference sequence). With 3 bases clipped from V and 2 bases from J, the junction kept 7 bases outside the gene matches.

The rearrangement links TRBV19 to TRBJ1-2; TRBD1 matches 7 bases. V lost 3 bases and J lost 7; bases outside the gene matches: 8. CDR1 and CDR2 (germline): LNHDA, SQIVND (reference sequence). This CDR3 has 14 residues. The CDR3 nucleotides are TGTGCCAGTAGTATTCCAGGGGGAGGTCTTGGCTACACCTTC. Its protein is CASSIPGGGLGYTF.

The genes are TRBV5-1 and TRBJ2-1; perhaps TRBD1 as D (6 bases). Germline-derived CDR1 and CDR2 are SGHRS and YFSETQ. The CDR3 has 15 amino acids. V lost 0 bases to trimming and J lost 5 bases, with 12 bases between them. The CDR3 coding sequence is TGCGCCAGCAGCTTGGGACCGGGACACAACAATGAGCAGTTCTTC. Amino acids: CASSLGPGHNNEQFF. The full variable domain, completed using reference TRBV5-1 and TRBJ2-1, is KAGVTQTPRYLIKTRGQQVTLSCSPISGHRSVSWYQQTPGQGLQFLFEYFSETQRNKGNFPGRFSGRQFSNSRSEMNVSTLELGDSALYLCASSLGPGHNNEQFFGPGTRLTVL.

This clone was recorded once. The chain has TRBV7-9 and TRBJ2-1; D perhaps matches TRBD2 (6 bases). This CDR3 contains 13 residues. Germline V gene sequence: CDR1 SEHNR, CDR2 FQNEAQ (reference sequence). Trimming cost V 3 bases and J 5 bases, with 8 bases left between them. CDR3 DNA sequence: TGTGCCAGCAGCTTGGGACTTAACAATGAGCAGTTCTTC. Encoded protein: CASSLGLNNEQFF.

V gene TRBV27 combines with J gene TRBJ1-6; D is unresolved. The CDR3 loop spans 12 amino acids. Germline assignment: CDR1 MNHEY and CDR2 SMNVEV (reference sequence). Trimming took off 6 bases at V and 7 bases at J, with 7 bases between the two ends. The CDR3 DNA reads TGTGCCAGCAGACTGATAAATTCACCCCTCCACTTT. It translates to CASRLINSPLHF.

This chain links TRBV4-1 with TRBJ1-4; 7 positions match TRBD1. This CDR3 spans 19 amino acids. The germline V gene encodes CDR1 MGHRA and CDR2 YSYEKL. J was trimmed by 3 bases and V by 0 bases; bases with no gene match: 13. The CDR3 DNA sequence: TGCGCCAGCAGCCAAGATAAAGGGGGCACCCGGGGGCCTAATGAAAAACTGTTTTTT. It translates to CASSQDKGGTRGPNEKLFF.

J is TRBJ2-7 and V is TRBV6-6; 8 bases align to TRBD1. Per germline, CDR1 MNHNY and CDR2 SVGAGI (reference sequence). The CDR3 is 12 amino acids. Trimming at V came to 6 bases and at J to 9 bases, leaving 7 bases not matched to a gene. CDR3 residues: CASSNGQGGQYV. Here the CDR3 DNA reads TGTGCCAGCAGCAACGGACAGGGAGGGCAGTACGTC.

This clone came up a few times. The CDR3 protein is CASSADRPSSYEQYF. The CDR3, as DNA: TGTGCCAGCAGCGCGGACAGACCGAGCTCCTACGAGCAGTACTTC. The J gene is TRBJ2-7, the V gene TRBV5-8; D is perhaps TRBD1 (6 bases). This CDR3 spans 15 amino acids. From germline, CDR1 is SGHTS and CDR2 YDEGEE. The V gene lost 4 bases and the J gene lost 0 bases, with 14 bases spanning the gap.

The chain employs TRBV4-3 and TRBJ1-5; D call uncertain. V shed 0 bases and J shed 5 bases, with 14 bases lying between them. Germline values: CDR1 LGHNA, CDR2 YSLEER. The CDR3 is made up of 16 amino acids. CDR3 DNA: TGCGCCAGCAGCCAAGATGCTAGACGGCCGTATCAGCCCCAGCATTTT. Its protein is CASSQDARRPYQPQHF.